This T cell receptor beta chain comes out of a study of glioma-infiltrating T cells. Study-wide results and limits: Non-neoplastic patients had below-expected tissue-blood divergence, while all gliomas exceeded expectation. Only very few CDR3 sequences appeared in both tissue and blood.

A remark on this clonotype: Antigen: not known.

The iRepertoire nested amplicon-rescue multiplex PCR amplified TCR alpha and beta CDR3s from RNA. TCRdb ran MiXCR on the multiplex PCR reads and lists one entry per CDR3 protein. The sample contains about 93,000 distinct CDR3 sequences, roughly 37% of which appear only once. This clonotype was sampled from a human donor with low-grade glioma or glioblastoma, undergoing nonglioma brain surgery, or in good health (not recorded which). Sequencing was carried out using glioma tissue, nonneoplastic brain tissue, or PBMCs (not recorded which).

The DNA for the CDR3 is TGCGCCAGCAGCGCCGATAGCGGGGGCTCCTACGAGCAGTACTTC. This codes for CASSADSGGSYEQYF. This chain joins TRBV4-1 and TRBJ2-7, with 9 bases identical to TRBD2. This CDR3 comprises 15 residues. The V segment lost 5 bases and the J segment 0 bases; nucleotides outside the gene matches: 5. Germline assignment: CDR1 MGHRA and CDR2 YSYEKL.